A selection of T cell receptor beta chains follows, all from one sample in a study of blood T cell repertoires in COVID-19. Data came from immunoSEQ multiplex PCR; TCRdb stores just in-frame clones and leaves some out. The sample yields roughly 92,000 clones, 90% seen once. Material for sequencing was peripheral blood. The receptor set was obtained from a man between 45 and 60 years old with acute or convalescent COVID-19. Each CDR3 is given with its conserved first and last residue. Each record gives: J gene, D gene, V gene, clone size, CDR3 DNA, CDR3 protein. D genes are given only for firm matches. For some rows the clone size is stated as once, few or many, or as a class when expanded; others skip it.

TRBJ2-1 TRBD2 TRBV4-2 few TGTGCCAGCAGCCAAGATGGGAGGGTGGACAATGAGCAGTTCTTC CASSQDGRVDNEQFF
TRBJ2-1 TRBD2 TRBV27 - TGTGCCAGCGTCCCATTGGCGGGAGGGTCCTCCTACAATGAGCAGTTCTTC CASVPLAGGSSYNEQFF
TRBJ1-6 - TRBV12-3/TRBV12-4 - TGTGCCAGCACCAAGGGAGGATCACCCCTCCACTTT CASTKGGSPLHF
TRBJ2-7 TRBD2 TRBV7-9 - TGTGCCAGCAGCTTAGCCCTTGGGACTAGCGGGAGGGCCTACGAGCAGTACTTC CASSLALGTSGRAYEQYF
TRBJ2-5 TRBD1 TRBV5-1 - TGCGCCAGCAGCTTGGGCAGGGGGTTTGGTGAGACCCAGTACTTC CASSLGRGFGETQYF
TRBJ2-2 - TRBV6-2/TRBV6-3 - TGTGCCAGCAGTTACTCTGCTGGGAGTAAAATGGCCGGGGAGCTGTTTTTT CASSYSAGSKMAGELFF
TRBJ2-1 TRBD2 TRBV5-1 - TGCGCCAGCAGCTTGGGTGGACTAGCGGGAGAAAATGAGCAGTTCTTC CASSLGGLAGENEQFF
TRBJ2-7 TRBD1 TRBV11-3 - TGTGCCAGCAGCTTAGACCAGCGGGACAGGGTGTACTTC CASSLDQRDRVYF
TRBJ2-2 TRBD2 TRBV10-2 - TGCGCCAGCAAGCAGACTAGCGGGTCCACCGGGGAGCTGTTTTTT CASKQTSGSTGELFF
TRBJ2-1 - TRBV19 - TGTGCCAGTAGCCCCGCTAGCTTTAGCTCCTACAATGAGCAGTTCTTC CASSPASFSSYNEQFF
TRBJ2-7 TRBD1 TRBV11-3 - TGTGCCAGCAGCCGGGGCCCGGACAGGGGCCACGAGCAGTACTTC CASSRGPDRGHEQYF
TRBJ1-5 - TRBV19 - TGTGCCAGTAGTAGTCAGGGTAAGCCAGAGCCCCAGCATTTT CASSSQGKPEPQHF
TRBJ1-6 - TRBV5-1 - TGCGCCAGCAGCTTCGAGGGCAGGGGAGATTCACCCCTCCACTTT CASSFEGRGDSPLHF
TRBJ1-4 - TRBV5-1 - TGCGCCAGCAGCTTGCAGGGGAGGGAGGAAAAACTGTTTTTT CASSLQGREEKLFF